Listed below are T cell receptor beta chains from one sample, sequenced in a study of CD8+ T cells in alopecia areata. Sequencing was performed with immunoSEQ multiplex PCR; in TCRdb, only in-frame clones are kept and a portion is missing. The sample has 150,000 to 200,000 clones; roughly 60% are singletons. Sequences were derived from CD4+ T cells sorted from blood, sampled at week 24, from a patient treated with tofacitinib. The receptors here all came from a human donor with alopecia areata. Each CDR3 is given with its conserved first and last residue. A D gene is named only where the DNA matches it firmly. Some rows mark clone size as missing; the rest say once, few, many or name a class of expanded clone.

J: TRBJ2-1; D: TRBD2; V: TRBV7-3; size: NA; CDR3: CASSRPSLAGGQNEQFF; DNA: TGTGCCAGCAGCCGCCCCTCCCTAGCGGGGGGGCAGAATGAGCAGTTCTTC
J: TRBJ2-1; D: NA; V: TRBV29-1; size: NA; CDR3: CSVESRGNYNEQFF; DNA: TGCAGCGTTGAATCGAGGGGAAACTACAATGAGCAGTTCTTC
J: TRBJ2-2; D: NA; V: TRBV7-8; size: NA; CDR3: CASSLAKNTGELFF; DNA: TGTGCCAGCAGCTTGGCTAAGAACACCGGGGAGCTGTTTTTT
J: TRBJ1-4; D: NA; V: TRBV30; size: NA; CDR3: CAWSVTGNEKLFF; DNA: TGTGCCTGGAGTGTCACAGGGAATGAAAAACTGTTTTTT
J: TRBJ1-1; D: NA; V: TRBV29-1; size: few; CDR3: CSVAAGMNTEAFF; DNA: TGCAGCGTGGCGGCGGGGATGAACACTGAAGCTTTCTTT
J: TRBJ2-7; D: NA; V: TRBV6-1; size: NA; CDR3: CASSSQRQSSYEQYF; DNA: TGTGCCAGCAGTTCCCAGAGGCAAAGCTCCTACGAGCAGTACTTC
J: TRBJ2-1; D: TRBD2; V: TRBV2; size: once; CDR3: CASRNLAGEYNEQFF; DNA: TGTGCCAGCAGAAATCTAGCGGGGGAGTACAATGAGCAGTTCTTC
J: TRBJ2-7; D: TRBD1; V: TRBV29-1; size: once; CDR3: CSVALTRDRGYEQYF; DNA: TGCAGCGTTGCCTTAACCAGGGACAGGGGCTACGAGCAGTACTTC
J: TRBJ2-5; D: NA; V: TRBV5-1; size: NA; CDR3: CASSLGAEETQYF; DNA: TGCGCCAGCAGCTTGGGAGCGGAAGAGACCCAGTACTTC
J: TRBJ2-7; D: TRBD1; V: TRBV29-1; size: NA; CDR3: CSARDRGLEQYF; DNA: TGCAGCGCCCGAGACAGGGGGCTAGAGCAGTACTTC
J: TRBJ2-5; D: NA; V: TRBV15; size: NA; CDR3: CATSRDKEETQYF; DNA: TGTGCCACCAGCAGAGATAAGGAAGAGACCCAGTACTTC
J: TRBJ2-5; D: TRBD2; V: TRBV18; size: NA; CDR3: CASLPGLAQETQYF; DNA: TGTGCCAGCTTACCGGGACTAGCCCAAGAGACCCAGTACTTC
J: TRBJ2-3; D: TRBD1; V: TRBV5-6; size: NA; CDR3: CASSSVRDRVRVTDTQYF; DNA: TGTGCCAGCAGCTCGGTCCGGGACAGGGTTCGGGTCACAGATACGCAGTATTTT
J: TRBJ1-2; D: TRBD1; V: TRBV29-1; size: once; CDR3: CSVGDSSYGYTF; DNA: TGCAGCGTTGGGGACAGTAGCTATGGCTACACCTTC
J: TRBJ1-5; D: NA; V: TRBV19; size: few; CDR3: CASSDQGIGNQPQHF; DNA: TGTGCCAGTAGTGACCAGGGGATTGGTAATCAGCCCCAGCATTTT
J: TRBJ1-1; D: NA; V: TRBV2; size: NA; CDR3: CASRLEGNTEAFF; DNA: TGTGCCAGCCGCCTGGAGGGGAACACTGAAGCTTTCTTT
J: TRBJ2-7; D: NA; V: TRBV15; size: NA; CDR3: CATGLSSYEQYF; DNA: TGTGCCACCGGCCTAAGCTCCTACGAGCAGTACTTC
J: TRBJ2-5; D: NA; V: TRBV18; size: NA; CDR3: CASSLDRMGLGKETQYF; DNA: TGTGCCAGCTCACTGGACCGCATGGGATTGGGTAAAGAGACCCAGTACTTC
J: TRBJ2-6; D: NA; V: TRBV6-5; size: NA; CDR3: CASSSLAGANVLTF; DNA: TGTGCCAGCAGTTCCTTAGCTGGGGCCAACGTCCTGACTTTC
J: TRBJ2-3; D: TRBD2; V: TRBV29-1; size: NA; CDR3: CSVEPLAGGAADTQYF; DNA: TGCAGCGTTGAACCCCTAGCGGGGGGTGCTGCAGATACGCAGTATTTT
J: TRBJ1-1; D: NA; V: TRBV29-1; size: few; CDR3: CSVLVRGRNTEAFF; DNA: TGCAGCGTTCTAGTTCGGGGACGGAACACTGAAGCTTTCTTT
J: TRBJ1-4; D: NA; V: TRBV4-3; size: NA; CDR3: CASSMIAANEKLFF; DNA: TGCGCCAGCAGCATGATCGCGGCTAATGAAAAACTGTTTTTT
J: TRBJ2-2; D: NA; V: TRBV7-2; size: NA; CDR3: CASSLDSATGELFF; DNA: TGTGCCAGCAGCTTAGATTCTGCCACCGGGGAGCTGTTTTTT
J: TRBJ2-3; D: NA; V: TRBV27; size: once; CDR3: CASSFRERRYF; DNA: TGTGCCAGCAGTTTCAGGGAGAGGAGGTATTTT
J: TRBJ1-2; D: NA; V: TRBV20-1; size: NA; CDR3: CSAPDRFGYTF; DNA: TGCAGTGCCCCAGACAGGTTTGGCTACACCTTC
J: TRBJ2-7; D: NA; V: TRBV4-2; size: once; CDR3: CASSREGSDYEQYF; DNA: TGTGCCAGCAGTAGGGAAGGGTCGGACTACGAGCAGTACTTC
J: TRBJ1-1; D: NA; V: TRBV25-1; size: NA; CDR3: CATKTPMQAFF; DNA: TGTGCCACCAAGACCCCTATGCAAGCTTTCTTT